These 20 T cell receptor beta chains were all obtained from the same sample, sequenced in a study of blood T cell repertoires in COVID-19. This table comes from immunoSEQ multiplex PCR, and its TCRdb copy is limited to in-frame clones, with some not included. The table shows 94,000 or so clones, with 84% occurring only once. Sequencing input: peripheral blood. All receptors derive from a man aged 60 to 69 with acute or convalescent COVID-19.

The chain couples TRBV24-1 to TRBJ2-2, with 7 bases that match TRBD1. The CDR3 totals 15 residues. CDR1 and CDR2 (germline): KGHDR, SFDVKD. J lost 4 bases, V lost 9 bases, and 10 bases had no gene match. CDR3 residues: CATSAGGRVTGELFF. In DNA, the CDR3 is TGTGCCACCTCGGCAGGGGGTCGGGTCACCGGGGAGCTGTTTTTT.

Points on this clone: In the same sample, other DNA sequences code for this CDR3. The chain joins TRBV2 to TRBJ1-4, with D hard to call. The V and J ends lost 7 bases and 5 bases respectively, with 11 bases between them. The CDR3 totals 13 residues. Germline CDR1 and CDR2: SNHLY and FYNNEI. The CDR3 sequence: CASTLVSNEKLFF. The CDR3 DNA reads as TGTGCCAGCACCCTTGTCTCCAATGAAAAACTGTTTTTT.

The chain recombines TRBV6-2 or TRBV6-3 with TRBJ2-2; tentatively, D is TRBD2 (5 bases). CDR3 size: 17 residues. The V and J ends lost 0 bases and 4 bases respectively, with 15 bases between them. From germline, CDR1 is MNHEY and CDR2 SVGEGT. CDR3 coding DNA: TGTGCCAGCAGTTACTCGAATCCAGGACTGAGCACCGGGGAGCTGTTTTTT. It is translated as CASSYSNPGLSTGELFF.

The rearrangement uses TRBV11-1 and TRBJ2-1; D gene uncertain. Germline CDR1 SGHAT, CDR2 FQDESV (reference sequence). The V and J ends lost 7 bases and 5 bases respectively, with 12 bases between them. The CDR3 has 13 residues. The CDR3: CASIPAGDNEQFF. CDR3 DNA sequence: TGTGCCAGCATTCCCGCAGGTGACAATGAGCAGTTCTTC.

The V gene is TRBV6-6, the J gene TRBJ1-3; D remains unclear. This CDR3 is 14 amino acids long. V was shortened by 5 bases and J by 5 bases, with 13 bases between the two germline ends. Germline values: CDR1 MNHNY, CDR2 SVGAGI (reference sequence). CDR3 region: CASSQTSPRNTIYF. In nucleotides, the CDR3 is TGTGCCAGCAGTCAGACAAGCCCTAGAAACACCATATATTTT.

The V call is TRBV11-2, the J call TRBJ1-1, with 7 bases lining up with TRBD1. CDR1 and CDR2 (germline): SGHAT, FQNNGV. The CDR3 extends over 15 amino acids. V lost 4 bases to trimming and J lost 0 bases; unmatched junction nucleotides: 5. In DNA, the CDR3 is TGTGCCAGCAGCTCACCGACAGGGATGAACACTGAAGCTTTCTTT. Protein sequence: CASSSPTGMNTEAFF. The full variable domain, its missing parts supplied by reference TRBV11-2 and TRBJ1-1, is EAGVAQSPRYKIIEKRQSVAFWCNPISGHATLYWYQQILGQGPKLLIQFQNNGVVDDSQLPKDRFSAERLKGVDSTLKIQPAKLEDSAVYLCASSSPTGMNTEAFFGQGTRLTVV.

This clone was observed a handful of times. The rearrangement links TRBV12-3 or TRBV12-4 to TRBJ1-5; tentative D call: TRBD1 (6 bases). CDR3 length: 13 amino acids. The ends were cut back, 5 bases at V and 6 bases at J, with 11 bases in the middle. As DNA, the CDR3 is TGTGCCAGCAGTAACAGGGATCTTCAGCCCCAGCATTTT. This sequence encodes CASSNRDLQPQHF.

The rearrangement links TRBV7-2 to TRBJ1-5, with 9 bases lining up with TRBD1. The germline V gene encodes CDR1 SGHTA and CDR2 FQGNSA. V trimming: 5 bases; J trimming: 7 bases; junction bases outside the gene matches: 12. The CDR3 has 16 amino acids. The CDR3 DNA reads as TGTGCCAGCAGCCATCGGACAGGGGAGGGGTCCCAGCCCCAGCATTTT. It specifies CASSHRTGEGSQPQHF. The full variable domain, completed using reference TRBV7-2 and TRBJ1-5, is GAGVSQSPSNKVTEKGKDVELRCDPISGHTALYWYRQSLGQGLEFLIYFQGNSAPDKSGLPSDRFSAERTGGSVSTLTIQRTQQEDSAVYLCASSHRTGEGSQPQHFGDGTRLSIL.

The gene calls are TRBV4-3 and TRBJ1-1; D is uncertain. The CDR3 totals 15 residues. Trimming pared 5 bases from V and 2 bases from J, leaving 15 bases between. Germline V lookup: CDR1 LGHNA, CDR2 YSLEER. CDR3 region: CASSARERFNTEAFF. The DNA of the CDR3 is TGCGCCAGCAGCGCAAGGGAGAGGTTCAACACTGAAGCTTTCTTT.

There are many counts of this clone. This chain links TRBV5-1 with TRBJ1-2; D possibly corresponds to TRBD1 (5 bases). CDR3 length: 14 residues. The V and J ends lost 2 bases and 0 bases respectively, with 8 bases between them. CDR1 SGHRS and CDR2 YFSETQ come from the germline V gene. CDR3 loop: CASSLQEPNYGYTF. Written as DNA, the CDR3 is TGCGCCAGCAGCTTACAGGAACCTAACTATGGCTACACCTTC. The variable domain in full, with the rest retrieved from reference TRBV5-1 and TRBJ1-2, is KAGVTQTPRYLIKTRGQQVTLSCSPISGHRSVSWYQQTPGQGLQFLFEYFSETQRNKGNFPGRFSGRQFSNSRSEMNVSTLELGDSALYLCASSLQEPNYGYTFGSGTRLTVV.

The chain combines TRBV7-6 with TRBJ1-1, with D perhaps matching TRBD1 (5 bases). Germline V gives CDR1 SGHVS, CDR2 FNYEAQ. The CDR3 length is 15 residues. With 7 bases removed from V and 2 bases from J, the gap between germline ends came to 17 bases. The CDR3 spells CASKKGSGTNTEAFF. CDR3 sequence (DNA): TGTGCCAGCAAAAAGGGGTCCGGGACTAACACTGAAGCTTTCTTT. Based on the CDR3 plus reference TRBV7-6 and TRBJ1-1, the full variable domain is GAGVSQSPRYKVTKRGQDVALRCDPISGHVSLYWYRQALGQGPEFLTYFNYEAQQDKSGLPNDRFSAERPEGSISTLTIQRTEQRDSAMYRCASKKGSGTNTEAFFGQGTRLTVV.

This clone was picked up one time. Other DNA sequences of this sample code for an identical CDR3. The chain couples TRBV2 to TRBJ1-1; weak D call: TRBD1 (6 bases). Germline V CDR1 and CDR2: SNHLY, FYNNEI. V dropped 1 base and J dropped 11 bases, with 11 bases sitting between them. The CDR3 sequence is 12 residues long. In DNA form, the CDR3 reads TGTGCCAGCAGTGAAGACAGGGCTGGGGCTTTCTTT. It yields the protein CASSEDRAGAFF. Filled out from reference TRBV2 and TRBJ1-1, the complete variable domain reads EPEVTQTPSHQVTQMGQEVILRCVPISNHLYFYWYRQILGQKVEFLVSFYNNEISEKSEIFDDQFSVERPDGSNFTLKIRSTKLEDSAMYFCASSEDRAGAFFGQGTRLTVV.

This clone has a single count. The chain is built from TRBV2 and TRBJ1-5; 7 nucleotides match TRBD1. V shed 6 bases, J shed 11 bases, and the junction held 10 bases outside the gene matches. The CDR3 length is 13 residues. CDR1 is SNHLY, CDR2 FYNNEI, per germline. Written as DNA, the CDR3 is TGTGCCAGCAGAGGAGACAGGGCCGAGGCCCAGCATTTT. This translates into CASRGDRAEAQHF.

The rearrangement links TRBV10-3 to TRBJ1-5, with a weak D call TRBD1 (6 bases). The CDR3 extends over 13 amino acids. V was cut by 8 bases and J by 0 bases, with 8 bases left in between. Per germline, CDR1 ENHRY and CDR2 SYGVKD. CDR3 in DNA: TGTGCCATCCAGGGGTATAGCAATCAGCCCCAGCATTTT. This codes for CAIQGYSNQPQHF.

This chain links TRBV14 with TRBJ2-3; possible D gene TRBD2, 7 bases. The CDR3 loop spans 17 amino acids. Trimming removed 2 bases at V and 3 bases at J, with 18 bases between. Germline V gives CDR1 SGHDN, CDR2 FVKESK. The CDR3 DNA reads as TGTGCCAGCAGCCAATACTCCGGGGGAGGGGGTACAGATACGCAGTATTTT. It yields the protein CASSQYSGGGGTDTQYF.

V is TRBV6-6 and J is TRBJ1-1, with 9 nucleotides matching TRBD1. The CDR3 contains 15 residues. Unmatched junction bases numbered 4, after V lost 0 bases and J lost 5 bases. Germline CDR1 and CDR2: MNHNY and SVGAGI (reference sequence). This CDR3 is CASSYSTGGETEAFF. CDR3 bases: TGTGCCAGCAGTTACTCGACAGGGGGGGAGACTGAAGCTTTCTTT.

CDR3 sequence: CASSSMGQGSNLRNEQFF. In DNA, the CDR3 is TGTGCCAGCAGCTCGATGGGACAGGGGAGCAATCTACGCAATGAGCAGTTCTTC. J is TRBJ2-1 and V is TRBV9, with 10 bases that match TRBD1. Trimming removed 4 bases from V and 6 bases from J; junction bases left unmatched: 16. The CDR3 is 18 residues long. The germline V gene encodes CDR1 SGDLS and CDR2 YYNGEE.

The rearrangement uses TRBV4-1 and TRBJ2-1, with 9 bases aligning to TRBD2. This CDR3 comprises 17 residues. V lost 2 bases, J lost 5 bases, and 10 bases stayed unmatched. Per the germline V gene, CDR1 is MGHRA and CDR2 is YSYEKL. CDR3 sequence (DNA): TGCGCCAGCAGCCAACGTGAGGAGCGGGGGGTCAACAATGAGCAGTTCTTC. Translated: CASSQREERGVNNEQFF.

The rearrangement joins TRBV5-1 to TRBJ2-1; 8 bases agree with TRBD2. Germline CDR1 SGHRS, CDR2 YFSETQ. Losses at the gene ends were 1 base for V and 8 bases for J; bases not matched to a gene: 5. The CDR3 extends over 14 amino acids. In nucleotides, the CDR3 is TGCGCCAGCAGCTTGATGTTCGGGGGGGATGAGCAGTTCTTC. It translates to CASSLMFGGDEQFF.

The gene calls are TRBV3-1 (or the pseudogene TRBV3-2) and TRBJ2-2; TRBD2 agrees at 9 bases. CDR3 length: 18 amino acids. CDR1 is LGHDT, CDR2 YNNKEL, per germline (reference sequence). Trimming removed 2 bases from V and 8 bases from J; junction bases left unmatched: 15. The CDR3 spells CASSQNLGLANFLGELFF. Written as DNA, the CDR3 is TGTGCCAGCAGCCAAAACCTAGGACTAGCGAATTTTTTGGGGGAGCTGTTTTTT.